Presented here are 23 T cell receptor beta chains from one specimen sequenced in a study of cytomegalovirus exposure and HLA in healthy donors. The PCR had 60 Vbeta and 13 Jbeta primers. Clones were sequenced by immunoSEQ multiplex PCR, and TCRdb holds only the in-frame ones, with some missing. Seen here are approximately 150,000 clones, around 72% observed once, and the top ten hold approximately 1.5%. The specimen sequenced was PBMCs. Receptor source: a woman under 30 in good health and CMV-seronegative.

V gene TRBV5-4 combines with J gene TRBJ2-7; the match to TRBD1 covers 8 bases. The CDR3 spans 13 residues. Germline values: CDR1 SGHNT, CDR2 YYREEE (reference sequence). The V and J ends lost 5 bases and 6 bases, in that order; junction bases with no gene match: 7. CDR3 amino acids: CASRQDRVGEQYF. For the CDR3, the DNA is TGTGCCAGCAGACAGGACAGGGTAGGCGAGCAGTACTTC.

The chain has TRBV5-1 and TRBJ2-1; 7 bases align to TRBD1. The CDR3 length is 15 residues. CDR1 and CDR2 (germline): SGHRS, YFSETQ. The ends lost 4 bases at V and 6 bases at J; junction bases unmatched: 10. CDR3 protein: CASSPHRGVVNEQFF. In DNA form, the CDR3 reads TGCGCCAGCAGCCCCCACAGGGGAGTTGTCAATGAGCAGTTCTTC.

Points on this clone: Mismatch with germline at one junction end may stem from a read error. The gene calls are TRBV5-4 and TRBJ2-5; TRBD2 matches at 14 bases. Germline values: CDR1 SGHNT, CDR2 YYREEE (reference sequence). The CDR3 covers 17 residues. The CDR3 sequence: CDSSLGLAGVRGETQYF. The CDR3 bases are TGTGACAGCAGCTTGGGACTAGCGGGAGTGCGTGGAGAGACCCAGTACTTC.

The table lists this clone with a count of one. The genes are TRBV7-9 and TRBJ2-3, with D possibly matching TRBD2 (7 bases). Per the germline V gene, CDR1 is SEHNR and CDR2 is FQNEAQ (reference sequence). V lost 6 bases to trimming and J lost 5 bases, with 24 bases between them. This CDR3 is 17 amino acids long. CDR3 bases: TGTGCCAGCAGTTCCATTTGGACGGGGGGCGCAGGAGATACGCAGTATTTT. Translated: CASSSIWTGGAGDTQYF.

The chain recombines TRBV7-2 with TRBJ1-1; D is unclear. Per germline, CDR1 SGHTA and CDR2 FQGNSA. The V end was cut by 3 bases, the J end by 4 bases, with 12 bases between. The CDR3 is 14 amino acids. CDR3 coding DNA: TGTGCCAGCAGCTTTCTCGGAGTGGCCACTGAAGCTTTCTTT. Its protein is CASSFLGVATEAFF.

This chain links TRBV30 with TRBJ1-1; D possibly corresponds to TRBD1 (6 bases). There are 16 residues in the CDR3. The V end lost 6 bases, the J end lost 3 bases, and 23 bases lay between the germline ends. CDR1 and CDR2 (germline): GTSNPN, SVGIG (reference sequence). CDR3 amino acids: CACAVGALGGDTEAFF. In nucleotides, the CDR3 is TGTGCCTGCGCGGTGGGGGCCCTCGGTGGGGACACTGAAGCTTTCTTT.

The chain couples TRBV4-1 to TRBJ1-4; the match to TRBD1 covers 8 bases. CDR1 is MGHRA, CDR2 YSYEKL, per germline. The length of the CDR3 is 11 residues. V lost 3 bases and J lost 14; bases outside the gene matches: 2. The CDR3 spells CASSHTGGLFF. CDR3 nucleotides: TGCGCCAGCAGCCACACAGGGGGGCTGTTTTTT.

The chain recombines TRBV10-3 with TRBJ2-1; perhaps TRBD1 as D (6 bases). CDR3 size: 14 residues. Germline lookup yields CDR1 ENHRY and CDR2 SYGVKD. Trimming cost V 4 bases and J 7 bases, with 14 bases left between them. In DNA form, the CDR3 reads TGTGCCATCAGTGTCTCGGATAGGGGGAATGAGCAGTTCTTC. It codes for CAISVSDRGNEQFF.

This clone was seen a few times. This chain connects TRBV11-2 to TRBJ2-1; D is possibly TRBD2 (7 bases). The germline V gene encodes CDR1 SGHAT and CDR2 FQNNGV. The length of the CDR3 is 14 residues. V was shortened by 7 bases and J by 7 bases, with 17 bases between the two germline ends. The CDR3 DNA reads as TGTGCCAGCAATAGGGGGAGGGGGTTGAATGAGCAGTTCTTC. Protein sequence: CASNRGRGLNEQFF.

This sequence joins TRBV4-2 and TRBJ2-3, with TRBD2 matching over 8 bases. Germline V gene lookup returns CDR1 LGHNA and CDR2 YNFKEQ. Trimming took 1 base from V and 6 from J; bases not matched to a gene: 9. There are 16 residues in the CDR3. CDR3 sequence reads: CASSQVGGTRGDTQYF. In DNA, the CDR3 is TGTGCCAGCAGCCAAGTAGGCGGGACTAGAGGCGATACGCAGTATTTT.

This rearrangement joins TRBV6-1 to TRBJ1-1, with 7 bases fitting TRBD1. Per the germline V gene, CDR1 is MNHNS and CDR2 is SASEGT. The CDR3 runs 15 residues. Germline trimming cut 1 base from V and 6 bases from J; bases unmatched to any gene: 8. The CDR3 region has the DNA TGTGCCAGCAGTGAAGAAACGACAGGGAAACCTGAAGCTTTCTTT. Amino acid sequence: CASSEETTGKPEAFF.

V gene TRBV6-5 combines with J gene TRBJ2-3, with D tentatively TRBD2 (5 bases). CDR1 is MNHEY and CDR2 is SVGAGI in the germline V gene. The CDR3 spans 13 residues. Trimming removed 6 bases from V and 4 bases from J, with 11 bases in between. The CDR3 spells CASSLPGADTQYF. CDR3 DNA sequence: TGTGCCAGCAGCCTCCCCGGGGCAGATACGCAGTATTTT.

Written as DNA, the CDR3 is TGTGCCAGCAGCTCCTACCCCGGACTAGCGAAAGGATGGCAGTTCTTC. Residues: CASSSYPGLAKGWQFF. The V call is TRBV5-4, the J call TRBJ2-1, with TRBD2 identical over 9 bases. Germline V gene data show CDR1 as SGHNT and CDR2 as YYREEE (reference sequence). Germline trimming cut 3 bases from V and 12 bases from J; bases unmatched to any gene: 16. The CDR3 is 16 amino acids.

V gene TRBV7-9 combines with J gene TRBJ1-2; TRBD1 might be the D (5 bases). The CDR3 totals 18 residues. The germline V gene has CDR1 SEHNR and CDR2 FQNEAQ (reference sequence). The V gene lost 3 bases and the J gene lost 0 bases, with 20 bases spanning the gap. CDR3 sequence: CASSFLGAGLISNYGYTF. The CDR3 DNA reads TGTGCCAGCAGCTTTCTTGGGGCAGGGCTTATATCTAACTATGGCTACACCTTC.

The chain links TRBV2 to TRBJ1-5, with D possibly being TRBD1 (5 bases). This CDR3 region has 15 residues. The V gene's germline CDR1 is SNHLY and CDR2 FYNNEI. The V end was cut by 4 bases, the J end by 5 bases, with 15 bases between. CDR3 sequence reads: CASSVGLGRDQPQHF. CDR3 nucleotides: TGTGCCAGCAGTGTGGGACTGGGCAGAGATCAGCCCCAGCATTTT.

The chain employs TRBV19 and TRBJ1-4; possibly TRBD1 for D (6 bases). V gave up 8 bases and J gave up 5 bases, with 12 bases separating them. The CDR3 is made up of 13 amino acids. Germline loops: CDR1 LNHDA, CDR2 SQIVND (reference sequence). The CDR3 reads CASADSLNEKLFF. For the CDR3, the DNA is TGTGCCAGTGCGGACAGCCTGAATGAAAAACTGTTTTTT.

The chain is built from TRBV7-9 and TRBJ2-5; maybe TRBD1 (5 bases). The germline V and J ends were trimmed by 4 bases and 1 base, with 10 bases remaining between them. The CDR3 loop spans 14 amino acids. Germline V lookup: CDR1 SEHNR, CDR2 FQNEAQ (reference sequence). DNA for the CDR3: TGTGCCAGCAGCTCGACAGATATCCAAGAGACCCAGTACTTC. Amino acid sequence: CASSSTDIQETQYF.

This chain joins TRBV10-1 and TRBJ2-1; TRBD2 agrees at 8 bases. This CDR3 has 14 residues. Per germline, CDR1 WNHNN and CDR2 SYGVQD (reference sequence). The V gene end was trimmed by 6 bases and the J gene end by 8 bases; junction bases not matched to a gene: 9. In DNA, the CDR3 is TGCGCCAGCAGGGGGGCGGGAGGAGGGCATGAGCAGTTCTTC. Its protein product is CASRGAGGGHEQFF.

The chain uses TRBV6-6 and TRBJ1-1; D gene unclear. Germline V gene data show CDR1 as MNHNY and CDR2 as SVGAGI (reference sequence). Between the trimmed V and J ends, which lost 6 bases and 2 bases, there was a span of 13 bases. The CDR3 covers 14 residues. CDR3 amino acids: CASSPVEGNTEAFF. In DNA form, the CDR3 reads TGTGCCAGCAGCCCAGTCGAGGGTAACACTGAAGCTTTCTTT.

The sample holds a few counts of this clone. This chain uses TRBV14 with TRBJ1-1; D remains unclear. The CDR3 loop spans 13 amino acids. The V gene lost 5 bases and the J gene lost 5 bases, with 12 bases spanning the gap. Per the germline V gene, CDR1 is SGHDN and CDR2 is FVKESK. CDR3 sequence (DNA): TGTGCCAGCAGCGAGGGAGGGTTGACTGAAGCTTTCTTT. Amino acid sequence: CASSEGGLTEAFF.

The gene calls are TRBV30 and TRBJ1-1, with D tentatively TRBD1 (5 bases). The CDR3 covers 22 residues. Trimming removed 3 bases from V and 0 bases from J, with 35 bases in between. Germline assignment: CDR1 GTSNPN and CDR2 SVGIG (reference sequence). The CDR3 here is CAWSVPPPGGRYSGALNTEAFF. The DNA for the CDR3 is TGTGCCTGGAGCGTACCGCCTCCTGGCGGACGGTATAGTGGGGCCCTGAACACTGAAGCTTTCTTT.

This chain connects TRBV28 to TRBJ1-4; 10 bases are a match to TRBD1. This CDR3 contains 15 residues. The V gene's germline CDR1 is MDHEN and CDR2 SYDVKM. V lost 2 bases, J lost 6 bases, and 3 bases stayed unmatched. CDR3 sequence (DNA): TGTGCCAGCAGTTTACCGGGACAGGGGCATGAAAAACTGTTTTTT. Its protein is CASSLPGQGHEKLFF.

The V gene is TRBV6-5, the J gene TRBJ2-7; D is perhaps TRBD1 (6 bases). V lost 4 bases to trimming and J lost 6 bases, with 19 bases between them. Germline loops: CDR1 MNHEY, CDR2 SVGAGI. There are 15 residues in the CDR3. The CDR3 loop is CASSSPGADLGEQYF. CDR3 DNA sequence: TGTGCCAGCAGTTCGCCAGGGGCCGATCTAGGCGAGCAGTACTTC.